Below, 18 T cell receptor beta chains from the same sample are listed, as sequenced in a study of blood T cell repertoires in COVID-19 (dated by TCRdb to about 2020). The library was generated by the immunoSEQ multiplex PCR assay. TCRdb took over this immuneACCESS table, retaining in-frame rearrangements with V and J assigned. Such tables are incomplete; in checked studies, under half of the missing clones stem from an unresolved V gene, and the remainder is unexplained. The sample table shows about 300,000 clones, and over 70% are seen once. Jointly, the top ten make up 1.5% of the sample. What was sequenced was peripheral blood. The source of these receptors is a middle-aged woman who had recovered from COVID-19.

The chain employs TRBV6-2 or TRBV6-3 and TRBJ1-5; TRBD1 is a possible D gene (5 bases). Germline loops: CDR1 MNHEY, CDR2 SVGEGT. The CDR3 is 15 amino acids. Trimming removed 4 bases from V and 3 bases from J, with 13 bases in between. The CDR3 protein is CASSSQGKLNQPQHF. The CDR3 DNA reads TGTGCCAGCAGTTCGCAGGGTAAGCTCAATCAGCCCCAGCATTTT.

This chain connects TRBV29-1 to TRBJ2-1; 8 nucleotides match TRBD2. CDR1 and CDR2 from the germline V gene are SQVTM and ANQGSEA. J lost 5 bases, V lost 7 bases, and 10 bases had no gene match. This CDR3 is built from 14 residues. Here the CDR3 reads CSATGGKAHNEQFF. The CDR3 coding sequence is TGCAGCGCAACGGGGGGGAAGGCTCACAATGAGCAGTTCTTC.

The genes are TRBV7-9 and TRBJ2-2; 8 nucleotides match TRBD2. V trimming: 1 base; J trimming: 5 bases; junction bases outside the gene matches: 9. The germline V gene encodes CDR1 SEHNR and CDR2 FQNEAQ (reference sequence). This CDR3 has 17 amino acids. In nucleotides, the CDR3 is TGTGCCAGCAGCTTAGTTCTCCGACTAGCGTGGACCGGGGAGCTGTTTTTT. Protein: CASSLVLRLAWTGELFF.

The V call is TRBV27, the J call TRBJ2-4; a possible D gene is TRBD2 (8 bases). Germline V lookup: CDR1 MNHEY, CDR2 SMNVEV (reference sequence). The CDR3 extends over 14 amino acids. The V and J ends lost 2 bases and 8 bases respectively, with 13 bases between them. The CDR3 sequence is CASSLREGADIQYF. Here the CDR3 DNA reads TGTGCCAGCAGTTTACGGGAGGGGGCGGACATTCAGTACTTC.

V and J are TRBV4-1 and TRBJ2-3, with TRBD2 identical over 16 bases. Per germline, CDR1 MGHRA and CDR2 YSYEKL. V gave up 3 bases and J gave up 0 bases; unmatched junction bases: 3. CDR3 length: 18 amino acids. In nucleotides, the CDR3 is TGCGCCAGCAGCCAGGGACTAGCGGGGGGGGGAAGCACAGATACGCAGTATTTT. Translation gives CASSQGLAGGGSTDTQYF.

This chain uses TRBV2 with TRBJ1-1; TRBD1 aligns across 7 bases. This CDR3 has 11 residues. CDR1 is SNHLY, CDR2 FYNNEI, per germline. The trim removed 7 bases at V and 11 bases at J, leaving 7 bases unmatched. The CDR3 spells CASKLTGKAFF. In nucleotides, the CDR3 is TGTGCCAGCAAGCTGACAGGGAAGGCTTTCTTT.

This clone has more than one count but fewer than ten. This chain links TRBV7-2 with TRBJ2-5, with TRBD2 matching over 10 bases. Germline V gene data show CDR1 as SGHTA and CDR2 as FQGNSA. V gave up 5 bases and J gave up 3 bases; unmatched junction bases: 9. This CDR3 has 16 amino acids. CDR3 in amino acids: CASSLGALAGEETQYF. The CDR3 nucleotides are TGTGCCAGCAGCCTCGGCGCCCTAGCGGGGGAAGAGACCCAGTACTTC.

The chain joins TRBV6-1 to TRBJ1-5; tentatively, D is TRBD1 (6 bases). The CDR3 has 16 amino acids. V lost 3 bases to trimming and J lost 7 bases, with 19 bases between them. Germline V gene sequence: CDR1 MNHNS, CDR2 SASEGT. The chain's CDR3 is CASSDYARGLQQPQHF. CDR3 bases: TGTGCCAGCAGTGACTACGCCAGGGGCCTTCAACAGCCCCAGCATTTT.

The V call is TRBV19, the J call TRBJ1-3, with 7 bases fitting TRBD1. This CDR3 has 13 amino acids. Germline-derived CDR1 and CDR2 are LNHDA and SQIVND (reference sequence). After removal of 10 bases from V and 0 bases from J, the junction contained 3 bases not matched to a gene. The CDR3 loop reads CATRQGSGNTIYF. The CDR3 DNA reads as TGTGCCACTAGACAGGGCTCTGGAAACACCATATATTTT.

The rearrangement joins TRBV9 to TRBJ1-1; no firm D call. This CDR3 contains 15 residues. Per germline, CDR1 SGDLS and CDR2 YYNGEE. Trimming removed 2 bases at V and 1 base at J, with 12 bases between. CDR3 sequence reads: CASSVAGGGNTEAFF. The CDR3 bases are TGTGCCAGCAGCGTGGCGGGAGGTGGGAACACTGAAGCTTTCTTT.

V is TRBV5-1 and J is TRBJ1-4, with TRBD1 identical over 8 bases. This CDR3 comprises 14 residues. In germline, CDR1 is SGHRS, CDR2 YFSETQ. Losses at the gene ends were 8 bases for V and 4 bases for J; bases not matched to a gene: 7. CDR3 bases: TGCGCCAGTTCCAGGGGGCAAGTTAATGAAAAACTGTTTTTT. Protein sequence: CASSRGQVNEKLFF. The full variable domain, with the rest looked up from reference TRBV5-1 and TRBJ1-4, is KAGVTQTPRYLIKTRGQQVTLSCSPISGHRSVSWYQQTPGQGLQFLFEYFSETQRNKGNFPGRFSGRQFSNSRSEMNVSTLELGDSALYLCASSRGQVNEKLFFGSGTQLSVL.

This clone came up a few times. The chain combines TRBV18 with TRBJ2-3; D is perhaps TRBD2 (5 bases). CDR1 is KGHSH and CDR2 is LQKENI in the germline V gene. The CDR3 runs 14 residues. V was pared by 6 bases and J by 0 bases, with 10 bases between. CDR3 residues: CASSYGVSTDTQYF. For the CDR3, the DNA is TGTGCCAGCTCGTACGGGGTTAGCACAGATACGCAGTATTTT.

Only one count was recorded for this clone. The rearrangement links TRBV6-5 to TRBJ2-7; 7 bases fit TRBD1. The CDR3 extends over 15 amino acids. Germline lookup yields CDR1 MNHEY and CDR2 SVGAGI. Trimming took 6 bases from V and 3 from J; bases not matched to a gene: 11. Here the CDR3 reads CASRIPGQRFYEQYF. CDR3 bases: TGTGCCAGCAGGATTCCGGGACAGAGGTTCTACGAGCAGTACTTC.

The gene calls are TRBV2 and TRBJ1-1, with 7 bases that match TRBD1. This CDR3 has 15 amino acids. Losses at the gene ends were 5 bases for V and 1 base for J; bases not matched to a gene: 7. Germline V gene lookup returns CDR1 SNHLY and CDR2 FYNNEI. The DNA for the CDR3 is TGTGCCAGCAGTTACCAGGGGGGTCCGAACACTGAAGCTTTCTTT. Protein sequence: CASSYQGGPNTEAFF.

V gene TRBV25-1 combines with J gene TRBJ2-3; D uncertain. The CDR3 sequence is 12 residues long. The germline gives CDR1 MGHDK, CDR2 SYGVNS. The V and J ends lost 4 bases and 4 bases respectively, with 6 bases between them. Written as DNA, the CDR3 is TGTGCCAGCAGTGGCGGTCCAGATACGCAGTATTTT. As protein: CASSGGPDTQYF.

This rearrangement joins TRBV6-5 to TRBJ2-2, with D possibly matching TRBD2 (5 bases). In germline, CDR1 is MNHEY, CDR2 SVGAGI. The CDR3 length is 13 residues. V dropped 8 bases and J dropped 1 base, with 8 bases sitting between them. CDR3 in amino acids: CASCRENTGELFF. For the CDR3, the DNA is TGTGCCAGCTGTCGGGAGAACACCGGGGAGCTGTTTTTT.

The CDR3 region is CAISATDPTGSIREKLFF. The CDR3, as DNA: TGTGCCATCAGCGCCACCGATCCGACAGGAAGTATTCGCGAAAAACTGTTTTTT. The chain links TRBV10-3 to TRBJ1-4; perhaps TRBD1 as D (6 bases). Trimming shortened V by 6 bases and J by 8 bases, and 28 bases separated the two germline ends. The CDR3 has 18 amino acids. Germline CDR1 ENHRY, CDR2 SYGVKD.

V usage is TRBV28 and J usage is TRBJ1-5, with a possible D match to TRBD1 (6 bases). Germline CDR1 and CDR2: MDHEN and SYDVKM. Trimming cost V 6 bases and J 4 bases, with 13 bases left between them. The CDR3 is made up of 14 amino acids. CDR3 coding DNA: TGTGCCAGCAGGACACCGGGACAAAATCAGCCCCAGCATTTT. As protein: CASRTPGQNQPQHF.